Below are 21 T cell receptor beta chains sequenced from a single sample in a study of blood T cells in healthy people across ages. Primers used in a second PCR of about 6 to 11 cycles were a sample-barcoded 5' primer and a J-beta primer mix. Each CDR3 protein gets one entry after TCRdb re-called the 5' RACE reads with MiXCR. The sample contains hundreds of thousands of distinct CDR3 sequences, 44% of which appear only once. Sequencing was carried out using blood. The origin of the receptors is a man aged 55 to 69 in good health.

This chain uses TRBV3-1 with TRBJ2-5, with 10 bases aligning to TRBD2. V trimming: 3 bases; J trimming: 11 bases; junction bases outside the gene matches: 18. The CDR3 is 17 residues long. The germline CDR1 and CDR2 sequences are LGHDT and YNNKEL (reference sequence). In DNA form, the CDR3 reads TGTGCCAGCAGCCAGGTGGGACTAAGCGGGGGGGTCCTGGAGCAGTACTTC. Its translation: CASSQVGLSGGVLEQYF.

This clonotype was seen a handful of times. The rearrangement joins TRBV5-1 to TRBJ2-1; no reliable D call. The last part of the DNA fits TRBJ2-7 better; the J call may be wrong. CDR3 length: 15 residues. CDR1 is SGHRS and CDR2 is YFSETQ in the germline V gene. The CDR3 DNA follows: TGCGCCAGCAGCTTGGATGAGATTGGCTACAATGAGCAGTACTTC. Translating gives CASSLDEIGYNEQYF.

The CDR3 region has the DNA TGCGCCAGCAGCCAAGAGGGGGGACGCAGTACTGAAGCTTTCTTT. As protein: CASSQEGGRSTEAFF. V and J are TRBV4-3 and TRBJ1-1; TRBD1 might be the D (5 bases). Germline CDR1 is LGHNA and CDR2 is YSLEER. V gave up 0 bases and J gave up 5 bases, with 13 bases separating them. The CDR3 spans 15 residues.

This clonotype was counted only a few times. The V gene is TRBV20-1, the J gene TRBJ2-7, with 9 bases aligning to TRBD1. This CDR3 is built from 13 residues. V gave up 5 bases and J gave up 5 bases; unmatched junction bases: 7. Germline V gene sequence: CDR1 DFQATT, CDR2 SNEGSKA (reference sequence). CDR3 nucleotides: TGCAGTGCTGGGACAGGGTCTGTCCACGAGCAGTACTTC. Translating gives CSAGTGSVHEQYF.

This clonotype was observed a handful of times. The J gene is TRBJ1-2, the V gene TRBV15; 9 bases are a match to TRBD1. Trimming removed 1 base from V and 10 bases from J; junction bases left unmatched: 7. CDR1 is LNHNV and CDR2 is YYDKDF in the germline V gene (reference sequence). The CDR3 covers 14 residues. DNA for the CDR3: TGTGCCACCAGCAGAGGTGGGACAGGGCCAAACTACACCTTC. Protein product: CATSRGGTGPNYTF.

This clonotype came up a few times. This chain connects TRBV5-5 to TRBJ2-5; maybe TRBD2 (5 bases). With the DNA end fitting TRBJ2-7 better, the J assignment may be wrong. The length of the CDR3 is 15 residues. Looked up from germline, CDR1 is SGHKS and CDR2 is YYEKEE (reference sequence). DNA for the CDR3: TGTGCCAGCAGCTTGCGGGAAAGAACCTTGGCCGAGCAGTACTTC. Translation: CASSLRERTLAEQYF.

This clonotype showed up just a few times. The chain carries TRBV6-1 and TRBJ1-4; no firm D call. Deletions cut 6 bases from V and 6 bases from J, with 17 bases between. Per germline, CDR1 MNHNS and CDR2 SASEGT. The CDR3 totals 15 residues. The CDR3 DNA reads TGTGCCAGCAGGGCAATACCGGAGGCCCATGAAAAACTGTTTTTT. Its translation: CASRAIPEAHEKLFF.

The chain uses TRBV20-1 and TRBJ2-1; TRBD2 agrees at 9 bases. The CDR3 extends over 16 amino acids. V trimming: 2 bases; J trimming: 8 bases; junction bases outside the gene matches: 13. The germline gives CDR1 DFQATT, CDR2 SNEGSKA (reference sequence). This chain's CDR3 is CSARSLGRGGTDEQFF. The DNA for the CDR3 is TGCAGTGCTAGAAGTCTGGGGCGGGGGGGCACCGATGAGCAGTTCTTC.

The chain combines TRBV29-1 with TRBJ1-5; no clear D gene. The germline V gene has CDR1 SQVTM and CDR2 ANQGSEA. The CDR3 extends over 13 amino acids. Trimming shortened V by 3 bases and J by 1 base, and 7 bases separated the two germline ends. The CDR3 here is CSVDLGSNQPQHF. In DNA form, the CDR3 reads TGCAGCGTTGATCTTGGGAGCAATCAGCCCCAGCATTTT.

This clonotype was observed a handful of times. CDR3 loop: CASSGRERTEAFF. The CDR3 DNA reads TGTGCCAGCAGTGGAAGAGAAAGGACTGAAGCTTTCTTT. The gene calls are TRBV2 and TRBJ1-1, with no clear D. The CDR3 spans 13 residues. CDR1 SNHLY and CDR2 FYNNEI come from the germline V gene. Trimming removed 4 bases from V and 5 bases from J, with 11 bases in between.

A word on this clonotype: A much larger clone is a single base away; this may be a read error. The chain combines TRBV6-2 or TRBV6-3 with TRBJ2-1; tentative D call: TRBD1 (6 bases). Germline CDR1 MNHEY, CDR2 SVGEGT. The ends were cut back, 5 bases at V and 5 bases at J, with 13 bases in the middle. The CDR3 loop spans 14 amino acids. CDR3 residues: CASSHLTGNNEQFF. CDR3 DNA sequence: TGTGCCAGCAGTCACTTGACAGGCAACAATGAGCAGTTCTTC.

This clonotype occurred many times. The V gene is TRBV13, the J gene TRBJ2-5, with D unclear. Trimming took off 5 bases at V and 1 base at J, with 17 bases between the two ends. Germline V CDR1 and CDR2: PRHDT, FYEKMQ (reference sequence). The CDR3 extends over 16 amino acids. CDR3 DNA sequence: TGTGCCAGCAGCCAGAGGCGGCGTACCCTCCAAGAGACCCAGTACTTC. This translates into CASSQRRRTLQETQYF.

The chain links TRBV6-2 or TRBV6-3 to TRBJ2-5; the D is unclear. The DNA end is more similar to TRBJ2-7, so the J call may be wrong. The CDR3 spans 13 residues. The germline V gene has CDR1 MNHEY and CDR2 SVGEGT. The CDR3 sequence: CASKGSPTYEQYF. As DNA, the CDR3 is TGTGCCAGCAAGGGCTCGCCCACCTACGAGCAGTACTTC.

The chain joins TRBV20-1 to TRBJ1-2; D unclear. Trimming shortened V by 6 bases and J by 6 bases, and 14 bases separated the two germline ends. Per the germline V gene, CDR1 is DFQATT and CDR2 is SNEGSKA (reference sequence). The CDR3 covers 12 residues. The CDR3: CSATASLDGYTF. Here the CDR3 DNA reads TGCAGTGCCACAGCCAGCCTGGATGGCTACACCTTC.

In the case of this clonotype: Germline and junction disagree at one end, which may indicate a read error. The gene calls are TRBV10-3 and TRBJ2-3, with 8 bases fitting TRBD2. Germline CDR1 and CDR2: ENHRY and SYGVKD. The CDR3 has 14 amino acids. The CDR3: CAISAAGEFDTRYF. The CDR3 region has the DNA TGTGCCATCAGCGCAGCGGGGGAGTTCGATACGCGGTATTTT.

The genes are TRBV30 and TRBJ1-1; the match to TRBD1 covers 10 bases. Per germline, CDR1 GTSNPN and CDR2 SVGIG (reference sequence). The CDR3 covers 14 residues. Trimming took 6 bases from V and 1 from J; bases not matched to a gene: 5. CDR3 in amino acids: CACKRQGANTEAFF. The CDR3 DNA reads as TGTGCCTGTAAAAGACAGGGGGCGAACACTGAAGCTTTCTTT. Filled out from reference TRBV30 and TRBJ1-1, the complete variable domain reads SQTIHQWPATLVQPVGSPLSLECTVEGTSNPNLYWYRQAAGRGLQLLFYSVGIGQISSEVPQNLSASRPQDRQFILSSKKLLLSDSGFYLCACKRQGANTEAFFGQGTRLTVV.

A note on this clonotype: An end of the junction does not agree with germline; a read error may underlie this. This chain joins TRBV7-2 and TRBJ2-3, with 7 bases fitting TRBD1. CDR3 length: 15 residues. Germline CDR1 is SGHTA and CDR2 is FQGNSA. CDR3 residues: CAGSLAQGLSDTQYF. CDR3 DNA: TGTGCCGGCAGCTTAGCACAGGGGTTGTCAGATACGCAGTATTTT. Using reference TRBV7-2 and TRBJ2-3 for the parts outside the CDR3, the full variable domain is GAGVSQSPSNKVTEKGKDVELRCDPISGHTALYWYRQSLGQGLEFLIYFQGNSAPDKSGLPSDRFSAERTGGSVSTLTIQRTQQEDSAVYLCAGSLAQGLSDTQYFGPGTRLTVL.

This rearrangement joins TRBV3-1 to TRBJ2-7, with 8 nucleotides matching TRBD2. Germline V lookup: CDR1 LGHDT, CDR2 YNNKEL (reference sequence). The CDR3 is 15 amino acids. The V segment lost 2 bases and the J segment 1 base; nucleotides outside the gene matches: 4. The CDR3: CASSQKGGRSYEQYF. The DNA of the CDR3 is TGTGCCAGCAGCCAAAAGGGCGGGAGGTCCTACGAGCAGTACTTC.

This clonotype has a handful of counts. The chain combines TRBV2 with TRBJ1-2; 9 bases match TRBD1. This CDR3 contains 16 residues. The ends lost 4 bases at V and 4 bases at J; junction bases unmatched: 10. Looked up from germline, CDR1 is SNHLY and CDR2 is FYNNEI. CDR3 sequence (DNA): TGTGCCAGCAGTGCACCCGGGACAGGGAGGTCCTATGGCTACACCTTC. Its translation is CASSAPGTGRSYGYTF.

V usage is TRBV20-1 and J usage is TRBJ1-1; D call uncertain. Germline-derived CDR1 and CDR2 are DFQATT and SNEGSKA (reference sequence). This CDR3 comprises 14 residues. The ends were cut back, 0 bases at V and 1 base at J, with 9 bases in the middle. The CDR3: CSARDRAENTEAFF. In nucleotides, the CDR3 is TGCAGTGCTAGAGATAGGGCGGAGAACACTGAAGCTTTCTTT.

This clonotype was seen at least ten times. J is TRBJ2-7 and V is TRBV15; TRBD1 matches 8 bases. This CDR3 is built from 13 residues. Germline loops: CDR1 LNHNV, CDR2 YYDKDF (reference sequence). V lost 3 bases and J lost 7; bases outside the gene matches: 5. CDR3 protein: CATSRTGVGEQYF. For the CDR3, the DNA is TGTGCCACCAGCAGGACAGGGGTAGGGGAGCAGTACTTC.